Below, one TCR beta chain is given with its context. What it binds is unknown. The CDR3 sequence is 17 residues long. Germline values: CDR1 SGHAT, CDR2 FQNNGV. The V and J ends lost 5 bases and 2 bases respectively, with 21 bases between them. Generated by immunoSEQ multiplex PCR, the TCRdb table keeps only in-frame clones and is missing some. This repertoire shows hundreds of thousands of clones, around 89% found once; its top ten account for roughly 5%. The data derive from a study of Ad26.COV2.S vaccination and SARS-CoV-2 variants. The study's findings and limits: There was a possibility that the TCR breadth and depth analyses underestimated total T cell responses. The study found higher spike-specific TCR breadth in vaccine than placebo recipients.

Treatment: around 19 received Ad26.COV2.S at low or high dose, single or two shots; 5 received placebo; per-sample allocation not given. The investigators took samples on day 63 after the first vaccine or placebo injection. Participants' vaccine, an Ad26 vector, delivered Wuhan-strain SARS-CoV-2 spike. This specimen was peripheral blood, taken in a trial of Ad26.COV2.S vaccine versus placebo. The TCR originated in a person between 18 and 59 years old who received the Ad26.COV2.S COVID-19 vaccine or a placebo. The rearrangement links TRBV11-2 to TRBJ1-1; D perhaps matches TRBD1 (5 bases). The CDR3, as DNA: TGTGCCAGCAGCCCCCGGGGCCATAAAACGGGTAACACTGAAGCTTTCTTT. Its protein is CASSPRGHKTGNTEAFF.